This TCR beta chain came from a study of blood T cell repertoires in COVID-19. Study as a whole: Sites across the United States, Italy and Spain contributed samples from acute and convalescent COVID-19.

Methods used by the authors: Counts of nucleated cells, estimated from reference gene primer amplification, were obtained. Some clones are missing from TCRdb's copy, which holds only in-frame ones; the method was immunoSEQ multiplex PCR. V and J calls and clone size are as listed in that table; D and trimming were resolved from the DNA. Among roughly 200,000 clones, over 80% were seen once, and the ten largest hold roughly 1.2%. Germline V gives CDR1 KGHSH, CDR2 LQKENI. This CDR3 is built from 14 residues. The V gene end was trimmed by 3 bases and the J gene end by 2 bases; junction bases not matched to a gene: 0. Recruits, aged about 18 to 100 years, lived in approximately 26 US areas. Cohort 3 donors were reported recovered after two negative PCRs, clearance, or symptom resolution.

This TCR was recovered from a man aged 25-45 years who had recovered from COVID-19. The rearrangement uses TRBV18 and TRBJ2-7; 11 positions agree with TRBD2. The material sequenced was PBMCs or T cells enriched from blood (not recorded which). Here the CDR3 reads CASSPTSGAYEQYF. CDR3 sequence (DNA): TGTGCCAGCTCACCGACTAGCGGGGCCTACGAGCAGTACTTC.